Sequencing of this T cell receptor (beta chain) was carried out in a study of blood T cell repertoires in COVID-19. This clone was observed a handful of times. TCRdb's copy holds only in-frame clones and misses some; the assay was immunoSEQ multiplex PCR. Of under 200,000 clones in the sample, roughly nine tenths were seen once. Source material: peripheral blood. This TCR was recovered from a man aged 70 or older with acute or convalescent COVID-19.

DNA of the CDR3: TGTGCCAGCGCTACACCCGGGGAGACCTACGAGCAGTACTTC. The encoded protein is CASATPGETYEQYF. This sequence joins TRBV6-5 and TRBJ2-7, with D maybe TRBD2 (5 bases). The CDR3 runs 14 residues. The germline gives CDR1 MNHEY, CDR2 SVGAGI. V lost 8 bases, J lost 2 bases, and 16 bases lay in between.